The present T cell receptor beta chain was sequenced within a study of CD8+CD57+ T cells in acquired aplastic anemia. Study details: Sorting CD4+ and CD8+ cells gave DNA averaging about 3.1 ug. Healthy donors averaged about 11 million reads for CD4+ cells. Notes on the study in general: The study found no significant CD8+ Simpson's diversity difference between patients and controls.

Germline V CDR1 and CDR2: KGHDR, SFDVKD. Trimming removed 3 bases at V and 6 bases at J, with 12 bases between. This CDR3 contains 14 residues. The sample holds a few counts of this clonotype. No antigen is known for it. TCR beta VDJ and CDR3 profiling used genomic DNA as template. TCRdb reprocessed the reads via MiXCR and lists one record per CDR3 protein. Among fewer than 150,000 distinct CDR3 sequences listed, 48% were seen once. The V gene is TRBV24-1, the J gene TRBJ2-3; tentatively, D is TRBD2 (7 bases). The clonotype comes from a human donor in good health, serving as a control. What was sequenced was sorted CD4+, CD8+, or CD8+CD57+ T cells (not recorded which) from PBMCs. The CDR3 sequence is CATSDEGGPDTQYF. CDR3 sequence (DNA): TGTGCCACCAGTGATGAGGGGGGGCCGGATACGCAGTATTTT.